What follows describes a single T cell receptor (beta chain). CDR3 size: 16 residues. V was shortened by 1 base and J by 0 bases, with 16 bases between the two germline ends. Per germline, CDR1 SQVTM and CDR2 ANQGSEA. Using a J-beta primer mix together with a sample-barcoded 5' primer, a second PCR was run for about 6 to 11 cycles. One entry per CDR3 protein results from TCRdb running MiXCR on the 5' RACE reads. Here the sample spans about 940,000 distinct CDR3 sequences, about 48% being singletons. These data are taken from a study of blood T cells in healthy people across ages. The material sequenced was blood. This clonotype originated in a man aged 25-45 years in good health. The chain joins TRBV29-1 to TRBJ2-7; D remains ambiguous. This CDR3 is CSVEVPKPEHSYEQYF. Written as DNA, the CDR3 is TGCAGCGTTGAAGTACCGAAACCGGAACACTCCTACGAGCAGTACTTC.